These 21 T cell receptor beta chains were sequenced from one sample in a study of metastatic and nonmetastatic thyroid tumors. TCRdb re-analyzed the PCR reads using MiXCR. The sample holds 30,000 to 40,000 clones, approximately 15% seen once. Patients underwent thyroid surgery, and none had received any treatment before it. Material for sequencing was blood. The receptors stem from a female donor with papillary thyroid cancer or a benign thyroid nodule (not recorded which). Some clones in this sample may be carry-over from other donors' samples.

The rearrangement joins TRBV19 to TRBJ1-5; weak D call: TRBD1 (5 bases). This CDR3 contains 13 residues. V was clipped by 6 bases and J by 7 bases, with 13 bases between them. The germline V gene encodes CDR1 LNHDA and CDR2 SQIVND (reference sequence). The CDR3 DNA sequence: TGTGCCAGTAGCGACAGTGATGTGCAGCCCCAGCATTTT. Translating it yields CASSDSDVQPQHF.

The V and J genes are TRBV11-2 and TRBJ1-1; TRBD1 matches at 7 bases. The CDR3 is made up of 14 amino acids. Unmatched junction bases numbered 11, after V lost 4 bases and J lost 9 bases. The germline CDR1 and CDR2 sequences are SGHAT and FQNNGV. This chain's CDR3 is CASSSLKTGRQAFF. The CDR3, as DNA: TGTGCCAGCAGCTCACTGAAGACAGGGAGGCAAGCTTTCTTT.

The chain uses TRBV27 and TRBJ2-2, with TRBD2 matching 8 bases. V lost 4 bases to trimming and J lost 2 bases; unmatched junction nucleotides: 3. This CDR3 region has 15 residues. Germline loops: CDR1 MNHEY, CDR2 SMNVEV (reference sequence). CDR3 bases: TGTGCCAGCAGTTCCAGCGGGAGAAACACCGGGGAGCTGTTTTTT. Residues: CASSSSGRNTGELFF.

At least ten counts were recorded for this clone. The J gene is TRBJ1-6, the V gene TRBV2; maybe TRBD1 (5 bases). Germline values: CDR1 SNHLY, CDR2 FYNNEI. The CDR3 has 11 amino acids. V lost 6 bases and J 12 bases, leaving 9 bases between the germline ends. CDR3 amino acids: CASSPGGPLHF. For the CDR3, the DNA is TGTGCCAGCAGCCCGGGGGGACCCCTCCACTTT.

This clone has ten or more counts. The chain couples TRBV5-1 to TRBJ2-1; 8 nucleotides agree with TRBD1. The V gene's germline CDR1 is SGHRS and CDR2 YFSETQ. This CDR3 is 16 amino acids long. V lost 0 bases and J lost 7; bases outside the gene matches: 9. The CDR3 loop is CASSLEWTGLGNEQFF. As DNA, the CDR3 is TGCGCCAGCAGCTTGGAGTGGACAGGGCTTGGAAATGAGCAGTTCTTC.

This clone occurred many times. The J gene is TRBJ2-2, the V gene TRBV5-6; TRBD1 might be the D (7 bases). The germline V gene encodes CDR1 SGHDT and CDR2 YYEEEE. This CDR3 comprises 16 residues. The ends were cut back, 4 bases at V and 7 bases at J, with 20 bases in the middle. The CDR3, as DNA: TGTGCCAGCAGCCGATTTGGAGGGGGCATAGGCGGGGAGCTGTTTTTT. Amino acid sequence: CASSRFGGGIGGELFF.

The rearrangement links TRBV12-3 or TRBV12-4 to TRBJ2-1; unclear D gene. V was cut by 5 bases and J by 8 bases, with 13 bases left in between. The CDR3 is 13 amino acids. The CDR3 sequence is CASSKKPGYEQFF. DNA of the CDR3: TGTGCCAGCAGTAAAAAACCAGGATATGAGCAGTTCTTC.

This sequence joins TRBV28 and TRBJ1-5, with D perhaps matching TRBD1 (5 bases). This CDR3 contains 13 residues. The germline CDR1 and CDR2 sequences are MDHEN and SYDVKM. V shed 5 bases and J shed 4 bases, with 9 bases lying between them. The CDR3 sequence is CASSEGANQPQHF. The CDR3 DNA reads TGTGCCAGCAGTGAAGGGGCTAATCAGCCCCAGCATTTT. The full variable domain, rest sourced from reference TRBV28 and TRBJ1-5, is DVKVTQSSRYLVKRTGEKVFLECVQDMDHENMFWYRQDPGLGLRLIYFSYDVKMKEKGDIPEGYSVSREKKERFSLILESASTNQTSMYLCASSEGANQPQHFGDGTRLSIL.

As concerns this clone: A much larger clone is a single base away; this may be a read error. This rearrangement joins TRBV20-1 to TRBJ2-1; D not certain. V was trimmed by 3 bases and J by 8 bases, leaving 14 bases between them. This CDR3 has 13 residues. Germline V lookup: CDR1 DFQATT, CDR2 SNEGSKA (reference sequence). This chain's CDR3 is CSASAPPGYEQFF. The CDR3 bases are TGCAGTGCTAGTGCCCCCCCCGGGTATGAGCAGTTCTTC.

This clone has a count of ten or more. Being one base from a much bigger clone, this may be a read error. The V call is TRBV6-1, the J call TRBJ2-1; D perhaps matches TRBD2 (5 bases). This CDR3 spans 15 amino acids. Germline V gives CDR1 MNHNS, CDR2 SASEGT. Trimming shortened V by 7 bases and J by 2 bases, and 15 bases separated the two germline ends. The CDR3 protein is CASTSTRNPYNEQFF. In DNA form, the CDR3 reads TGTGCCAGCACTAGCACTAGGAACCCCTACAATGAGCAGTTCTTC.

This clone was recorded at least ten times. V is TRBV20-1 and J is TRBJ1-4; no firm D call. CDR1 is DFQATT, CDR2 SNEGSKA, per germline (reference sequence). The CDR3 consists of 14 residues. With 5 bases removed from V and 5 bases from J, the gap between germline ends came to 15 bases. The CDR3: CSAVNTGFNEKLFF. The DNA of the CDR3 is TGCAGTGCTGTAAACACCGGTTTCAATGAAAAACTGTTTTTT.

There are many counts of this clone. This could be a read error, since a much larger clone is one nucleotide away. In the same sample, other DNA sequences code for this CDR3. The chain links TRBV2 to TRBJ1-2, with TRBD1 as a possible D gene (5 bases). Trimming took off 6 bases at V and 8 bases at J, with 25 bases between the two ends. The CDR3 sequence is 16 residues long. CDR1 and CDR2 (germline): SNHLY, FYNNEI. The CDR3 DNA follows: TGTGCCAGCAGCCGACGTGGGCAGGGAGGCGGATGGGGCTACACCTTC. Residues: CASSRRGQGGGWGYTF.

A few counts support this clone. The genes are TRBV28 and TRBJ1-1; D not certain. From germline, CDR1 is MDHEN and CDR2 SYDVKM. V was cut by 4 bases and J by 6 bases, with 18 bases left in between. The CDR3 has 15 residues. CDR3 region: CASSSPSVGRSEAFF. CDR3 nucleotide sequence: TGTGCCAGCAGTTCCCCCTCTGTGGGGAGGTCTGAAGCTTTCTTT.

Many counts were recorded for this clone. V is TRBV28 and J is TRBJ2-4, with 8 bases aligning to TRBD2. In germline, CDR1 is MDHEN, CDR2 SYDVKM. The length of the CDR3 is 14 residues. The ends lost 7 bases at V and 8 bases at J; junction bases unmatched: 10. Here the CDR3 reads CASILAGGGDIQYF. The CDR3 region has the DNA TGTGCCAGCATCCTCGCCGGGGGGGGAGACATTCAGTACTTC.

In the case of this clone: A read error is likely, as this CDR3 ends without the conserved phenylalanine or tryptophan. The chain has TRBV5-1 and TRBJ2-1, with a possible D match to TRBD2 (6 bases). Germline V gives CDR1 SGHRS, CDR2 YFSETQ. The CDR3 runs 15 residues. For the CDR3, the DNA is TGCGCCAGCATCTTGAGGGCGGGGTATTACAATGAGCAGTTCCTC. This encodes CASILRAGYYNEQFL.

This clone showed up many times. The sample holds other DNA sequences that translate to the same CDR3. The rearrangement joins TRBV10-3 to TRBJ2-7, with TRBD1 matching 8 bases. The CDR3 is 13 residues long. With 7 bases clipped from V and 6 bases from J, the junction kept 8 bases outside the gene matches. The germline V gene has CDR1 ENHRY and CDR2 SYGVKD. CDR3 residues: CAITDGQGGEQYF. CDR3 DNA sequence: TGTGCCATCACCGATGGACAGGGAGGCGAGCAGTACTTC.

This clone was recorded at least ten times. The V gene is TRBV6-2 or TRBV6-3, the J gene TRBJ2-1, with 11 bases matching TRBD2. The CDR3 loop spans 15 amino acids. From germline, CDR1 is MNHEY and CDR2 SVGEGT. V dropped 7 bases and J dropped 8; count of bases not matched to a gene: 10. CDR3 DNA sequence: TGTGCCAGCACTACTAGCGGGGGAGGAGGCGATGAGCAGTTCTTC. This gives the protein CASTTSGGGGDEQFF.

This clone came up many times. The chain links TRBV10-3 to TRBJ2-5; D is uncertain. Trimming took 0 bases from V and 4 from J, leaving 12 bases between them. The CDR3 is made up of 15 amino acids. The germline V gene has CDR1 ENHRY and CDR2 SYGVKD. The CDR3 spells CAISESASPPETQYF. As DNA, the CDR3 is TGTGCCATCAGTGAGTCGGCCAGCCCACCAGAGACCCAGTACTTC.

Only a few counts were recorded for this clone. A much more abundant neighbour one base away suggests this may be a read error. This sample also contains other DNA sequences that code for the same CDR3. The chain is built from TRBV7-9 and TRBJ1-1; the D is unclear. The CDR3 contains 12 residues. Trimming cost V 8 bases and J 5 bases, with 12 bases left between them. Germline lookup yields CDR1 SEHNR and CDR2 FQNEAQ (reference sequence). For the CDR3, the DNA is TGTGCCAGCGGATTGATGGGGACTGAAGCTTTCTTT. This gives the protein CASGLMGTEAFF.

The chain combines TRBV28 with TRBJ1-1; D remains unclear. V shed 3 bases and J shed 4 bases, with 12 bases lying between them. This CDR3 spans 14 amino acids. Germline lookup yields CDR1 MDHEN and CDR2 SYDVKM. CDR3 nucleotide sequence: TGTGCCAGCAGTTTGTCCGGTGGCATCACTGAAGCTTTCTTT. It specifies CASSLSGGITEAFF. The complete variable domain, with remaining parts taken from reference TRBV28 and TRBJ1-1, reads DVKVTQSSRYLVKRTGEKVFLECVQDMDHENMFWYRQDPGLGLRLIYFSYDVKMKEKGDIPEGYSVSREKKERFSLILESASTNQTSMYLCASSLSGGITEAFFGQGTRLTVV.

In its sample, this clone was seen a few times. The chain couples TRBV7-7 to TRBJ1-1, with 11 bases that match TRBD1. Per germline, CDR1 SSHAT and CDR2 FNYEAQ (reference sequence). With 10 bases clipped from V and 6 bases from J, the junction kept 13 bases outside the gene matches. The CDR3 has 15 amino acids. CDR3 sequence (DNA): TGTGCCATCATCCCATACCCGGGACAGGGGGCTGAAGCTTTCTTT. It codes for CAIIPYPGQGAEAFF. Based on the CDR3 plus reference TRBV7-7 and TRBJ1-1, the full variable domain is GAGVSQSPRYKVTKRGQDVTLRCDPISSHATLYWYQQALGQGPEFLTYFNYEAQPDKSGLPSDRFSAERPEGSISTLTIQRTEQRDSAMYRCAIIPYPGQGAEAFFGQGTRLTVV.